This is a list of T cell receptor beta chains from one sample in a study of cytomegalovirus exposure and HLA in healthy donors. Assay used: immunoSEQ multiplex PCR; TCRdb lists only in-frame clones, some missing. This sample's table reports some 140,000 clones. Sequences were obtained from PBMCs. Receptors were obtained from a woman aged 40-49 years in good health and CMV-seronegative. CDR3s include the opening cysteine and the closing phenylalanine or tryptophan. A D gene is named only where the DNA matches it firmly.

j_call,v_call,d_call,cdr3_aa,cdr3_nt
TRBJ1-2,TRBV5-6,TRBD1,CASSRTGVVYGYTF,TGTGCCAGCAGCCGGACAGGGGTCGTCTATGGCTACACCTTC
TRBJ1-3,TRBV27,NA,CASSLREGNTIYF,TGTGCCAGCAGTCTACGAGAGGGAAACACCATATATTTT
TRBJ1-3,TRBV10-3,NA,CAIRPARGGNTIYF,TGTGCCATCCGTCCGGCTCGGGGAGGGAACACCATATATTTT
TRBJ2-1,TRBV7-9,TRBD1,CASIPGQGYGEQFF,TGTGCCAGTATCCCGGGACAGGGGTACGGTGAGCAGTTCTTC
TRBJ2-1,TRBV7-6,TRBD1,CASSSHKGTGPHNEQFF,TGTGCCAGCAGCTCACATAAGGGGACAGGGCCGCACAATGAGCAGTTCTTC
TRBJ2-1,TRBV5-1,NA,CASSPSRTAHNEQFF,TGCGCCAGCAGCCCCTCCCGGACAGCCCACAATGAGCAGTTCTTC
TRBJ1-2,TRBV4-3,NA,CASSQDTQAPDAWGYTF,TGCGCCAGCAGCCAAGATACCCAGGCCCCAGATGCGTGGGGCTACACCTTC
TRBJ2-2,TRBV19,TRBD2,CASTWDYANTGELFF,TGTGCCAGTACCTGGGACTACGCGAACACCGGGGAGCTGTTTTTT
TRBJ1-1,TRBV11-3,TRBD1,CASSRGQGAAFF,TGTGCCAGCAGCCGCGGACAGGGGGCCGCTTTCTTT
TRBJ1-1,TRBV7-2,NA,CASSLTGRTEAFF,TGTGCCAGCAGCTTGACAGGTAGGACTGAAGCTTTCTTT
TRBJ2-2,TRBV19,TRBD1,CASSRGQGNTGELFF,TGTGCCAGTAGTAGAGGACAGGGGAACACCGGGGAGCTGTTTTTT
TRBJ2-6,TRBV5-1,NA,CASTHQGPGANVLTF,TGCGCCAGCACCCACCAGGGTCCTGGGGCCAACGTCCTGACTTTC
TRBJ2-1,TRBV7-8,NA,CASSRPPPRDEQFF,TGTGCCAGCAGCCGACCGCCTCCTAGAGATGAGCAGTTCTTC
TRBJ2-3,TRBV12-5,TRBD2,CASGLSGGVTTDTQYF,TGTGCTAGTGGTCTTAGCGGGGGGGTGACCACAGATACGCAGTATTTT
TRBJ2-7,TRBV10-3,NA,CAISSGPTYEQYF,TGTGCCATCTCTTCAGGGCCTACCTACGAGCAGTACTTC
TRBJ1-2,TRBV5-8,TRBD1,CASSSDRGDYGYTF,TGTGCCAGCAGCTCGGACAGGGGGGACTATGGCTACACCTTC
TRBJ1-4,TRBV5-1,NA,CASSATGLIHEKLFF,TGCGCCAGCAGCGCTACAGGGCTGATACATGAAAAACTGTTTTTT
TRBJ1-1,TRBV5-3,NA,CARSFDRTPMNTEAFF,TGTGCCAGAAGCTTCGACAGGACCCCCATGAACACTGAAGCTTTCTTT
TRBJ2-3,TRBV6-4,TRBD2,CASSTGTSGGTDTQYF,TGTGCCAGCAGTACCGGGACTAGCGGGGGGACCGATACGCAGTATTTT
TRBJ2-5,TRBV7-7,NA,CAISPMEGKTQYF,TGTGCTATCTCGCCTATGGAGGGAAAGACCCAGTACTTC
TRBJ1-1,TRBV6-5,NA,CASSEKLSLRVAFF,TGTGCCAGCAGTGAAAAACTCTCCCTCCGGGTAGCTTTCTTT
TRBJ2-5,TRBV28,TRBD2,CASSLTPGLARETQYF,TGTGCCAGCAGTTTAACTCCGGGACTAGCGCGAGAGACCCAGTACTTC
TRBJ2-7,TRBV19,NA,CASSVRDEQYF,TGTGCCAGTAGTGTCAGGGACGAGCAGTACTTC
TRBJ1-5,TRBV7-2,NA,CASSVEFYSNQPQHF,TGTGCCAGCAGCGTAGAATTTTATAGCAATCAGCCCCAGCATTTT
TRBJ2-3,TRBV7-2,NA,CASSLISSTDTQYF,TGTGCCAGCAGCTTAATTAGCAGCACAGATACGCAGTATTTT
TRBJ2-2,TRBV4-3,NA,CASSQGAARELFF,TGCGCCAGCAGCCAGGGGGCGGCGAGGGAGCTGTTTTTT
TRBJ2-7,TRBV19,TRBD1,CASSRGQAFSYEQYF,TGTGCCAGTAGTAGGGGACAGGCCTTCTCCTACGAGCAGTACTTC
TRBJ1-6,TRBV18,NA,CASSPIGGDSPLHF,TGTGCCAGCTCACCAATAGGGGGAGATTCACCCCTCCACTTT
TRBJ1-3,TRBV19,NA,CASSISGLNSGNTIYF,TGTGCCAGTAGTATATCGGGACTCAACTCTGGAAACACCATATATTTT
TRBJ1-2,TRBV4-3,NA,CASSPRGRDYGYTF,TGCGCCAGCAGCCCGAGAGGGAGGGACTATGGCTACACCTTC
TRBJ1-5,TRBV7-9,TRBD1,CASSTGVSGNQPQHF,TGTGCCAGCAGCACAGGGGTATCGGGCAATCAGCCCCAGCATTTT
TRBJ1-1,TRBV5-4,TRBD1,CASSRREDRDGFF,TGTGCCAGCAGCCGTCGTGAGGACAGGGATGGTTTCTTT
TRBJ1-2,TRBV7-2,TRBD1,CASSSGTGVNYGYTF,TGTGCCAGCAGCTCCGGGACAGGGGTTAACTATGGCTACACCTTC
TRBJ2-1,TRBV10-3,TRBD2,CAISDRLAGESLYNEQFF,TGTGCCATCAGTGACAGACTAGCGGGGGAGAGTTTGTACAATGAGCAGTTCTTC
TRBJ2-5,TRBV29-1,TRBD1,CSDGTGTGGNTQYF,TGCAGCGATGGAACCGGGACAGGGGGCAATACCCAGTACTTC